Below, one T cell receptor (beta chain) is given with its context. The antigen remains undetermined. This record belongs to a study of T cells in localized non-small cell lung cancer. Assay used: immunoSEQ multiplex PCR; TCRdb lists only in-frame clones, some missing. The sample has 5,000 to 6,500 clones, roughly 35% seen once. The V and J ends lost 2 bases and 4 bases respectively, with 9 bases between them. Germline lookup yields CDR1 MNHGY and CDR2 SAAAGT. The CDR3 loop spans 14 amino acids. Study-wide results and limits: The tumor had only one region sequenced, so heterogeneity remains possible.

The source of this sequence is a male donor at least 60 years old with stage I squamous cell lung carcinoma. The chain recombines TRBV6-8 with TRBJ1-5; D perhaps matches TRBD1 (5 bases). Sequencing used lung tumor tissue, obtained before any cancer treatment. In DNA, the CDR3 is TGTGCCAGCAGTTACGCCGGGGGAAATCAGCCCCAGCATTTT. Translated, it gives CASSYAGGNQPQHF.